Shown below are 22 T cell receptor beta chains from a single sample sequenced in a study of cytomegalovirus exposure and HLA in healthy donors. With 60 Vbeta and 13 Jbeta primers, the PCR was carried out. Assay used: immunoSEQ multiplex PCR; TCRdb lists only in-frame clones, some missing. The data contain under 200,000 clones, 80% of them singletons. What was sequenced was PBMCs. Source of these receptors: a man aged 25-40 years in good health and CMV-seronegative.

The chain employs TRBV2 and TRBJ1-1, with D tentatively TRBD1 (6 bases). V lost 8 bases to trimming and J lost 5 bases, with 15 bases between them. The germline V gene has CDR1 SNHLY and CDR2 FYNNEI. This CDR3 is built from 13 residues. CDR3 amino acids: CASGGQGRTEAFF. Here the CDR3 DNA reads TGTGCCAGCGGCGGGCAGGGGAGAACTGAAGCTTTCTTT.

This chain joins TRBV18 and TRBJ2-1; a weak D match, TRBD1 (5 bases). V was cut by 4 bases and J by 7 bases, with 8 bases left in between. The CDR3 sequence is 12 residues long. Germline assignment: CDR1 KGHSH and CDR2 LQKENI. The CDR3 sequence is CASSLGRNEQFF. CDR3 bases: TGTGCCAGCTCACTGGGGCGAAATGAGCAGTTCTTC. The full variable domain, with the rest looked up from reference TRBV18 and TRBJ2-1, is NAGVMQNPRHLVRRRGQEARLRCSPMKGHSHVYWYRQLPEEGLKFMVYLQKENIIDESGMPKERFSAEFPKEGPSILRIQQVVRGDSAAYFCASSLGRNEQFFGPGTRLTVL.

This clone was detected only a few times. The chain is built from TRBV19 and TRBJ2-7; TRBD1 matches at 8 bases. The CDR3 length is 16 residues. CDR1 and CDR2 from the germline V gene are LNHDA and SQIVND (reference sequence). V was pared by 3 bases and J by 5 bases, with 12 bases of the junction left unmatched. DNA of the CDR3: TGTGCCAGTAGTATCTATCCCGGACAGGGCCCTCACGAGCAGTACTTC. This codes for CASSIYPGQGPHEQYF.

This chain uses TRBV7-2 with TRBJ2-7; 8 nucleotides match TRBD2. Losses at the gene ends were 1 base for V and 0 bases for J; bases not matched to a gene: 5. CDR3 length: 16 amino acids. CDR1 is SGHTA and CDR2 is FQGNSA in the germline V gene. The CDR3 sequence is CASSLVGGASSYEQYF. CDR3 nucleotides: TGTGCCAGCAGCTTAGTCGGGGGGGCCAGCTCCTACGAGCAGTACTTC.

In this sample, this clone turned up once. V is TRBV29-1 and J is TRBJ1-4; D remains unclear. CDR3 length: 12 residues. V was pared by 4 bases and J by 0 bases, with 3 bases between. Looked up from germline, CDR1 is SQVTM and CDR2 is ANQGSEA. The CDR3 here is CSVGATNEKLFF. DNA for the CDR3: TGCAGCGTTGGAGCAACTAATGAAAAACTGTTTTTT. The variable domain in full, with the rest retrieved from reference TRBV29-1 and TRBJ1-4, is SAVISQKPSRDICQRGTSLTIQCQVDSQVTMMFWYRQQPGQSLTLIATANQGSEATYESGFVIDKFPISRPNLTFSTLTVSNMSPEDSSIYLCSVGATNEKLFFGSGTQLSVL.

This clone was seen a few times. The rearrangement uses TRBV27 and TRBJ2-3, with a tentative D call TRBD2 (6 bases). The germline V gene encodes CDR1 MNHEY and CDR2 SMNVEV (reference sequence). This CDR3 comprises 16 residues. With 7 bases removed from V and 0 bases from J, the gap between germline ends came to 17 bases. CDR3 protein: CASIQGLKASTDTQYF. The CDR3 region has the DNA TGTGCCAGCATTCAGGGACTTAAGGCTAGCACAGATACGCAGTATTTT.

With regard to this clone: A junction boundary mismatches the germline segment, possibly from a read error. The same CDR3 also results from other DNA sequences found in this sample. V and J are TRBV13 and TRBJ1-6, with a possible D match to TRBD1 (5 bases). The germline V gene encodes CDR1 PRHDT and CDR2 FYEKMQ (reference sequence). The CDR3 is 14 residues long. The CDR3 DNA reads TGTGCCAGCAGCTCCCTGGAGGGGAATTCGCCCCTCCACTTT. It is translated as CASSSLEGNSPLHF.

The chain couples TRBV29-1 to TRBJ1-2; TRBD1 matches 9 bases. The germline gives CDR1 SQVTM, CDR2 ANQGSEA. This CDR3 is 12 amino acids long. Losses at the gene ends were 6 bases for V and 7 bases for J; bases not matched to a gene: 6. The DNA of the CDR3 is TGCAGCGTCGGATACAGGGGGCCTGGCTACACCTTC. This codes for CSVGYRGPGYTF.

CDR3 in amino acids: CASRLAGDNGELFF. The CDR3 bases are TGCGCCAGCCGGTTAGCGGGAGACAACGGGGAGCTGTTTTTT. The chain carries TRBV5-1 and TRBJ2-2, with 9 nucleotides matching TRBD2. V lost 7 bases, J lost 7 bases, and 8 bases stayed unmatched. From germline, CDR1 is SGHRS and CDR2 YFSETQ. The CDR3 runs 14 residues.

The rearrangement joins TRBV4-3 to TRBJ2-5; D is unresolved. This CDR3 spans 15 amino acids. Germline V gives CDR1 LGHNA, CDR2 YSLEER. With 2 bases removed from V and 2 bases from J, the gap between germline ends came to 12 bases. The CDR3 spells CASSQQAAPQETQYF. In DNA, the CDR3 is TGCGCCAGCAGCCAACAAGCCGCCCCGCAAGAGACCCAGTACTTC.

This chain connects TRBV30 to TRBJ1-4; the match to TRBD1 covers 11 bases. J was trimmed by 6 bases and V by 2 bases; bases with no gene match: 14. In germline, CDR1 is GTSNPN, CDR2 SVGIG (reference sequence). The length of the CDR3 is 18 residues. The CDR3 sequence: CAWSPPAWGTGGDEKLFF. The CDR3 DNA follows: TGTGCCTGGAGTCCCCCGGCTTGGGGGACAGGGGGGGATGAAAAACTGTTTTTT.

The chain employs TRBV4-3 and TRBJ2-7; a weak D match, TRBD1 (6 bases). The V and J ends lost 0 bases and 6 bases respectively, with 15 bases between them. CDR3 size: 15 residues. Germline values: CDR1 LGHNA, CDR2 YSLEER. Written as DNA, the CDR3 is TGCGCCAGCAGCCAAGAGGGGACACAGAGCCGCGAGCAGTACTTC. Translation: CASSQEGTQSREQYF.

The rearrangement uses TRBV19 and TRBJ1-2, with 9 bases that match TRBD1. The V and J ends lost 7 bases and 7 bases, in that order; junction bases with no gene match: 4. The CDR3 runs 12 residues. CDR1 and CDR2 from the germline V gene are LNHDA and SQIVND (reference sequence). CDR3 bases: TGTGCCAGTACTACAGGGGGCGGTGGCTACACCTTC. This encodes CASTTGGGGYTF. The full variable domain, completed using reference TRBV19 and TRBJ1-2, is DGGITQSPKYLFRKEGQNVTLSCEQNLNHDAMYWYRQDPGQGLRLIYYSQIVNDFQKGDIAEGYSVSREKKESFPLTVTSAQKNPTAFYLCASTTGGGGYTFGSGTRLTVV.

The chain combines TRBV28 with TRBJ2-7, with a weak D call TRBD2 (5 bases). V gave up 2 bases and J gave up 7 bases, with 15 bases separating them. In germline, CDR1 is MDHEN, CDR2 SYDVKM. The CDR3 runs 14 residues. CDR3: CASSLPGIPWEQYF. CDR3 nucleotide sequence: TGTGCCAGCAGTTTACCCGGGATCCCCTGGGAGCAGTACTTC. Looking up the rest from reference TRBV28 and TRBJ2-7 gives the full variable domain: DVKVTQSSRYLVKRTGEKVFLECVQDMDHENMFWYRQDPGLGLRLIYFSYDVKMKEKGDIPEGYSVSREKKERFSLILESASTNQTSMYLCASSLPGIPWEQYFGPGTRLTVT.

The rearrangement links TRBV15 to TRBJ1-1, with D uncertain. Looked up from germline, CDR1 is LNHNV and CDR2 is YYDKDF (reference sequence). CDR3 size: 15 residues. V dropped 0 bases and J dropped 1 base, with 9 bases sitting between them. This chain's CDR3 is CATSRDYAGNTEAFF. The DNA for the CDR3 is TGTGCCACCAGCAGAGATTACGCCGGGAACACTGAAGCTTTCTTT.

This rearrangement joins TRBV5-1 to TRBJ1-1, with 8 bases aligning to TRBD1. The CDR3 loop spans 15 amino acids. The V segment lost 0 bases and the J segment 1 base; nucleotides outside the gene matches: 2. Germline CDR1 reads SGHRS; CDR2 reads YFSETQ. CDR3 in DNA: TGCGCCAGCAGCTTGGACAGGGGGGAGAACACTGAAGCTTTCTTT. Its translation: CASSLDRGENTEAFF. The variable domain in full, with the rest retrieved from reference TRBV5-1 and TRBJ1-1, is KAGVTQTPRYLIKTRGQQVTLSCSPISGHRSVSWYQQTPGQGLQFLFEYFSETQRNKGNFPGRFSGRQFSNSRSEMNVSTLELGDSALYLCASSLDRGENTEAFFGQGTRLTVV.

This clone was detected only once. The chain links TRBV15 to TRBJ1-2; 9 bases are a match to TRBD1. J lost 6 bases, V lost 5 bases, and 13 bases had no gene match. The CDR3 length is 16 residues. Looked up from germline, CDR1 is LNHNV and CDR2 is YYDKDF (reference sequence). Written as DNA, the CDR3 is TGTGCCACCAGCGGTACCGGGACAGGGCCGTTCGATGGCTACACCTTC. Its translation: CATSGTGTGPFDGYTF.

This clone has a single count. The chain combines TRBV6-5 with TRBJ2-1; the D gene is possibly TRBD2 (6 bases). Germline V gives CDR1 MNHEY, CDR2 SVGAGI. V lost 5 bases to trimming and J lost 6 bases, with 14 bases between them. This CDR3 spans 14 amino acids. CDR3 protein: CASSPTGLPNEQFF. For the CDR3, the DNA is TGTGCCAGCAGTCCTACGGGACTTCCCAATGAGCAGTTCTTC.

The chain carries TRBV7-2 and TRBJ2-3, with TRBD1 matching over 7 bases. Losses at the gene ends were 6 bases for V and 0 bases for J; bases not matched to a gene: 9. The CDR3 contains 16 residues. Germline V gives CDR1 SGHTA, CDR2 FQGNSA. CDR3 residues: CASRGTVPSSTDTQYF. CDR3 nucleotide sequence: TGTGCCAGCAGGGGGACAGTTCCATCTAGCACAGATACGCAGTATTTT.

This chain uses TRBV9 with TRBJ2-7; 7 bases line up with TRBD1. Trimming at V came to 1 base and at J to 2 bases, leaving 15 bases not matched to a gene. The CDR3 is made up of 18 amino acids. Germline V gene sequence: CDR1 SGDLS, CDR2 YYNGEE. CDR3 DNA sequence: TGTGCCAGCAGCGTACCCTCTTCCGACAGGGAGTGTACCTACGAGCAGTACTTC. Its translation is CASSVPSSDRECTYEQYF.

The gene calls are TRBV11-3 and TRBJ1-1; D not certain. Germline V gene lookup returns CDR1 SGHNT and CDR2 YENEEA. This CDR3 has 14 amino acids. The V end was cut by 5 bases, the J end by 3 bases, with 13 bases between. The CDR3 loop reads CASSAGPADTEAFF. The CDR3 region has the DNA TGTGCCAGCAGCGCCGGCCCGGCGGACACTGAAGCTTTCTTT.

The chain couples TRBV18 to TRBJ1-6; 9 bases are shared with TRBD1. The CDR3 is 13 amino acids. Per germline, CDR1 KGHSH and CDR2 LQKENI. The ends lost 5 bases at V and 8 bases at J; junction bases unmatched: 1. The CDR3 is CASSRQGDSPLHF. CDR3 bases: TGTGCCAGCTCAAGACAGGGGGATTCACCCCTCCACTTT.